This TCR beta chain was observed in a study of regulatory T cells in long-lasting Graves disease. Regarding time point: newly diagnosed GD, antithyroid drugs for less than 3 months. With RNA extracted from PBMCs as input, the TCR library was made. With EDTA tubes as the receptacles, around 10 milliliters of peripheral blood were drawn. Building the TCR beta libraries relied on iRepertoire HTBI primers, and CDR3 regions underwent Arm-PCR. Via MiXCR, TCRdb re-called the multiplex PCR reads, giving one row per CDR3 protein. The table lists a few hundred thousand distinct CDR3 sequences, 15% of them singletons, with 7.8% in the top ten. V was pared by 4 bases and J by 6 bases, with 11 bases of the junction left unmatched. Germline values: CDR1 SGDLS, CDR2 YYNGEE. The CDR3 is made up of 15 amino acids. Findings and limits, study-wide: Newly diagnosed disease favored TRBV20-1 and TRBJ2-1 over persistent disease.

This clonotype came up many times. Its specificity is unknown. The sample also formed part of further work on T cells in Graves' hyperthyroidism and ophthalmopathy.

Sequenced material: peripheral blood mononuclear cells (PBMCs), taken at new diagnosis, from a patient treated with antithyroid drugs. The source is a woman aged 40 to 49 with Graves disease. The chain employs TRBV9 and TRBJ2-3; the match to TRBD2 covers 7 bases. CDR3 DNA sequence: TGTGCCAGCAGCATCGAGACCGGGAGGAGGGATACGCAGTATTTT. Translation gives CASSIETGRRDTQYF.